Following are 5 T cell receptor beta chains from one sample sequenced in a study of OX40 agonist ivuxolimab in advanced cancers. Data came from immunoSEQ multiplex PCR; TCRdb stores just in-frame clones and leaves some out. In the table there are about 82,000 clones, about 90% of which are singletons. The source material was CD4+ or CD8+ T cells sorted from blood, sampled in a trial of the OX40 agonist ivuxolimab. The receptor source for this set is an adult with an advanced solid tumor such as melanoma, head and neck, liver or kidney cancer.

CDR3 sequence: CASSWRGDTLSSYEQYF. CDR3 coding DNA: TGTGCCAGCAGCTGGAGAGGGGACACACTTTCCTCCTACGAGCAGTACTTC. The genes are TRBV5-8 and TRBJ2-7; D is perhaps TRBD1 (6 bases). The CDR3 has 17 amino acids. Germline V CDR1 and CDR2: SGHTS, YDEGEE. V lost 3 bases, J lost 0 bases, and 19 bases lay in between.

The chain links TRBV4-3 to TRBJ2-2; 11 bases fit TRBD2. The germline V gene encodes CDR1 LGHNA and CDR2 YSLEER. With 2 bases clipped from V and 5 bases from J, the junction kept 10 bases outside the gene matches. This CDR3 comprises 18 residues. The chain's CDR3 is CASSQRVLAGGRTGELFF. The CDR3 DNA reads as TGCGCCAGCAGCCAAAGGGTTCTAGCGGGAGGTCGGACCGGGGAGCTGTTTTTT.

The chain links TRBV5-4 to TRBJ2-1; D is ambiguous. The ends were cut back, 6 bases at V and 4 bases at J, with 5 bases in the middle. Germline V gene data show CDR1 as SGHNT and CDR2 as YYREEE (reference sequence). The CDR3 consists of 11 residues. As DNA, the CDR3 is TGTGCCAGCACCTCGTACAATGAGCAGTTCTTC. Amino acids: CASTSYNEQFF.

This clone was detected only once. This sequence joins TRBV7-3 and TRBJ1-2; possible D gene TRBD1, 6 bases. Germline-derived CDR1 and CDR2 are SGHTA and FQGTGA. The V gene lost 5 bases and the J gene lost 8 bases, with 18 bases spanning the gap. CDR3 size: 14 residues. The chain's CDR3 is CASSAQGGVGGYTF. CDR3 coding DNA: TGTGCCAGCAGCGCACAGGGAGGCGTGGGAGGCTACACCTTC.

The chain joins TRBV5-1 to TRBJ2-3; possible D gene TRBD1, 6 bases. CDR1 is SGHRS and CDR2 is YFSETQ in the germline V gene. The CDR3 extends over 12 amino acids. Trimming pared 4 bases from V and 6 bases from J, leaving 9 bases between. CDR3 region: CASSETGDTQYF. The CDR3 nucleotides are TGCGCCAGCAGCGAAACAGGGGATACGCAGTATTTT.